The 32 T cell receptor beta chains below were found in one sample sequenced in a study of blood T cell repertoires in COVID-19. Generated by immunoSEQ multiplex PCR, the TCRdb table keeps only in-frame clones and is missing some. Among 250,000 to 300,000 clones listed, about 88% were seen once. The sequencing input was peripheral blood. Receptors originate from a woman aged 55-70 years with acute or convalescent COVID-19.

Details on this clone: The junction and the germline gene differ at one end; a read error may be behind it. The V call is TRBV28, the J call TRBJ1-5; D is uncertain. This CDR3 is built from 12 residues. From germline, CDR1 is MDHEN and CDR2 SYDVKM. The CDR3 spells CASKAGNQPQHF. CDR3 sequence (DNA): TGTGCCAGCAAAGCGGGCAACCAGCCCCAGCATTTT.

This clone was detected only once. This sequence joins TRBV29-1 and TRBJ2-2; 8 nucleotides match TRBD1. The CDR3 runs 15 residues. V dropped 4 bases and J dropped 0; count of bases not matched to a gene: 4. Germline assignment: CDR1 SQVTM and CDR2 ANQGSEA. CDR3 loop: CSVVTGGSNTGELFF. The CDR3, as DNA: TGCAGCGTTGTAACAGGGGGGTCGAACACCGGGGAGCTGTTTTTT.

This sequence joins TRBV19 and TRBJ2-1; weak D call: TRBD1 (7 bases). Trimming pared 6 bases from V and 7 bases from J, leaving 19 bases between. This CDR3 is built from 15 residues. The germline V gene encodes CDR1 LNHDA and CDR2 SQIVND (reference sequence). CDR3 region: CASSPGGTLLNEQFF. For the CDR3, the DNA is TGTGCCAGTAGCCCAGGGGGGACACTCTTGAATGAGCAGTTCTTC.

The gene calls are TRBV5-1 and TRBJ2-1; D is perhaps TRBD2 (5 bases). This CDR3 spans 15 amino acids. The V end was cut by 0 bases, the J end by 5 bases, with 12 bases between. Germline CDR1 is SGHRS and CDR2 is YFSETQ. In nucleotides, the CDR3 is TGCGCCAGCAGCTTGGAGGGATTGCGGGACAATGAGCAGTTCTTC. It specifies CASSLEGLRDNEQFF.

J is TRBJ2-1 and V is TRBV27; 8 bases line up with TRBD1. The CDR3 contains 15 residues. J gave up 4 bases and V 6 bases, and 8 bases lay outside the gene matches. From germline, CDR1 is MNHEY and CDR2 SMNVEV (reference sequence). The CDR3 sequence: CASRTGTGNYNEQFF. Here the CDR3 DNA reads TGTGCCAGCAGGACCGGGACAGGAAATTACAATGAGCAGTTCTTC.

This chain uses TRBV7-3 with TRBJ2-7; 9 nucleotides agree with TRBD1. This CDR3 comprises 15 residues. Germline CDR1 reads SGHTA; CDR2 reads FQGTGA. V lost 5 bases and J lost 5; bases outside the gene matches: 10. Here the CDR3 DNA reads TGTGCCAGCAGCGCGGGCGGGACAGGGATCCACGAGCAGTACTTC. It codes for CASSAGGTGIHEQYF.

This sequence joins TRBV19 and TRBJ1-1, with 7 bases fitting TRBD1. CDR1 is LNHDA, CDR2 SQIVND, per germline (reference sequence). The CDR3 covers 14 residues. V shed 4 bases and J 0 bases; nucleotides not matched to a gene: 2. The CDR3 DNA sequence: TGTGCCAGTAGTAAGGGACAGCTGAACACTGAAGCTTTCTTT. It encodes CASSKGQLNTEAFF.

The CDR3 sequence is CASSQMGAVISSQGYTF. In nucleotides, the CDR3 is TGTGCCAGCAGCCAGATGGGGGCCGTCATCTCATCTCAAGGCTACACCTTC. The chain links TRBV3-1 (or the pseudogene TRBV3-2) to TRBJ1-2; D might be TRBD1 (6 bases). CDR3 length: 17 residues. Germline V CDR1 and CDR2: LGHDT, YNNKEL (reference sequence). V was shortened by 3 bases and J by 8 bases, with 25 bases between the two germline ends.

V is TRBV6-5 and J is TRBJ1-1, with 10 bases fitting TRBD1. Germline trimming cut 5 bases from V and 3 bases from J; bases unmatched to any gene: 6. The CDR3 has 15 residues. Germline V gene lookup returns CDR1 MNHEY and CDR2 SVGAGI. CDR3 sequence reads: CASSPGTGVDTEAFF. The CDR3 DNA sequence: TGTGCCAGCAGTCCCGGGACAGGGGTGGACACTGAAGCTTTCTTT.

The chain recombines TRBV4-3 with TRBJ1-1; TRBD1 matches at 9 bases. The CDR3 is 16 residues long. The ends lost 0 bases at V and 6 bases at J; junction bases unmatched: 8. Germline-derived CDR1 and CDR2 are LGHNA and YSLEER. CDR3 sequence: CASSQDPVDRGAEAFF. The CDR3, as DNA: TGCGCCAGCAGCCAAGATCCGGTGGACAGGGGCGCTGAAGCTTTCTTT.

The chain uses TRBV7-2 and TRBJ2-6; TRBD1 is a possible D gene (5 bases). Germline CDR1 SGHTA, CDR2 FQGNSA. There are 16 residues in the CDR3. Trimming removed 4 bases from V and 0 bases from J, with 10 bases in between. CDR3: CASSSEQVSGANVLTF. The CDR3 bases are TGTGCCAGCAGCTCTGAACAGGTCTCTGGGGCCAACGTCCTGACTTTC.

The genes are TRBV15 and TRBJ2-1; no reliable D call. Looked up from germline, CDR1 is LNHNV and CDR2 is YYDKDF (reference sequence). Trimming shortened V by 5 bases and J by 8 bases, and 19 bases separated the two germline ends. This CDR3 comprises 15 residues. The CDR3, as DNA: TGTGCCACCAGCCCCCGGTCTTACGATTTCTATGAGCAGTTCTTC. This encodes CATSPRSYDFYEQFF.

This chain joins TRBV6-2 or TRBV6-3 and TRBJ1-1; TRBD1 aligns across 8 bases. Per the germline V gene, CDR1 is MNHEY and CDR2 is SVGEGT. This CDR3 is 14 amino acids long. V was clipped by 4 bases and J by 7 bases; unmatched bases: 8. The DNA of the CDR3 is TGTGCCAGCAGTTCCCTTGGACAGGGTGGTGAAGCTTTCTTT. It specifies CASSSLGQGGEAFF.

A few counts support this clone. The V gene is TRBV4-1, the J gene TRBJ2-1, with D possibly TRBD2 on 7 matching bases. CDR3 length: 15 residues. Trimming left V 4 bases short and J 4 bases short, with 14 bases between. The germline CDR1 and CDR2 sequences are MGHRA and YSYEKL. The CDR3 reads CASSPPRGGYNEQFF. CDR3 in DNA: TGCGCCAGCAGCCCCCCTAGGGGGGGGTACAATGAGCAGTTCTTC.

The rearrangement links TRBV5-5 to TRBJ1-1; D is ambiguous. The CDR3 covers 13 residues. Deletions cut 6 bases from V and 5 bases from J, with 14 bases between. Looked up from germline, CDR1 is SGHKS and CDR2 is YYEKEE (reference sequence). The CDR3: CASITRRGTEAFF. The CDR3 DNA sequence: TGTGCCAGCATAACGAGGAGAGGAACTGAAGCTTTCTTT.

In its sample, this clone was seen a few times. The CDR3 is CASSNSYGYTF. The CDR3 DNA is TGTGCCAGCAGCAACTCCTATGGCTACACCTTC. The chain is built from TRBV6-5 and TRBJ1-2; no reliable D call. The CDR3 is 11 amino acids. V lost 6 bases to trimming and J lost 4 bases, with 6 bases between them. CDR1 and CDR2 from the germline V gene are MNHEY and SVGAGI.

This clone was counted a single time. The V call is TRBV7-9, the J call TRBJ2-5, with D possibly being TRBD1 (6 bases). The CDR3 length is 15 residues. The V end lost 3 bases, the J end lost 4 bases, and 15 bases lay between the germline ends. The germline gives CDR1 SEHNR, CDR2 FQNEAQ (reference sequence). The CDR3 coding sequence is TGTGCCAGCAGCTTGGACAGACAAATAGTAGAGACCCAGTACTTC. Translation: CASSLDRQIVETQYF.

The chain recombines TRBV20-1 with TRBJ1-1; tentatively, D is TRBD1 (6 bases). This CDR3 spans 16 amino acids. Germline V gene data show CDR1 as DFQATT and CDR2 as SNEGSKA (reference sequence). V lost 3 bases to trimming and J lost 3 bases, with 20 bases between them. CDR3 bases: TGCAGTGCTAGTCGCAAATTCCAGGGGTCGTACACTGAAGCTTTCTTT. Translating gives CSASRKFQGSYTEAFF.

The V gene is TRBV6-5, the J gene TRBJ1-1, with 8 bases aligning to TRBD1. The V segment lost 7 bases and the J segment 2 bases; nucleotides outside the gene matches: 6. Germline V CDR1 and CDR2: MNHEY, SVGAGI. The CDR3 is made up of 14 amino acids. The CDR3 DNA follows: TGTGCCAGCACTCAGGGGGCGGGAAACACTGAAGCTTTCTTT. This codes for CASTQGAGNTEAFF.

The chain uses TRBV11-2 and TRBJ1-4; 7 bases agree with TRBD1. The germline CDR1 and CDR2 sequences are SGHAT and FQNNGV. V was clipped by 1 base and J by 7 bases; unmatched bases: 6. The CDR3 totals 15 residues. The CDR3 sequence is CASSLGQGGGEKLFF. In nucleotides, the CDR3 is TGTGCCAGCAGCTTAGGGCAGGGGGGAGGTGAAAAACTGTTTTTT.

The count of this clone is one. The rearrangement links TRBV7-2 to TRBJ2-5; 10 nucleotides agree with TRBD2. This CDR3 is 14 amino acids long. The germline CDR1 and CDR2 sequences are SGHTA and FQGNSA. The V and J ends lost 2 bases and 7 bases, in that order; junction bases with no gene match: 4. The CDR3 loop is CASSLTSGVPTQYF. As DNA, the CDR3 is TGTGCCAGCAGCTTAACTAGCGGGGTCCCGACCCAGTACTTC.

V and J are TRBV27 and TRBJ1-1, with no clear D. Trimming left V 0 bases short and J 2 bases short, with 10 bases between. There are 15 residues in the CDR3. Looked up from germline, CDR1 is MNHEY and CDR2 is SMNVEV (reference sequence). CDR3 sequence reads: CASSLSGWVNTEAFF. DNA of the CDR3: TGTGCCAGCAGTTTATCGGGCTGGGTAAACACTGAAGCTTTCTTT.

This chain links TRBV7-2 with TRBJ1-2; a possible D gene is TRBD1 (6 bases). This CDR3 is built from 14 residues. CDR1 SGHTA and CDR2 FQGNSA come from the germline V gene. V dropped 3 bases and J dropped 4 bases, with 12 bases sitting between them. The CDR3, as DNA: TGTGCCAGCAGCTTGGCAGGGGCCTTCTATGGCTACACCTTC. It yields the protein CASSLAGAFYGYTF.

The chain uses TRBV11-3 and TRBJ2-2, with D tentatively TRBD2 (5 bases). Trimming removed 5 bases at V and 4 bases at J, with 17 bases between. The CDR3 length is 16 residues. The germline V gene encodes CDR1 SGHNT and CDR2 YENEEA. The CDR3 protein is CASSPEGPEFTGELFF. The DNA for the CDR3 is TGTGCCAGCAGCCCAGAGGGTCCCGAATTCACCGGGGAGCTGTTTTTT.

On this clone: Within the sample, other DNA sequences also encode this same CDR3. The rearrangement joins TRBV9 to TRBJ1-3; D is possibly TRBD1 (5 bases). Trimming took off 0 bases at V and 4 bases at J, with 8 bases between the two ends. The CDR3 sequence is 14 residues long. Germline-derived CDR1 and CDR2 are SGDLS and YYNGEE. CDR3 coding DNA: TGTGCCAGCAGCGTAGCAGGGCAGGGAAACACCATATATTTT. Translation: CASSVAGQGNTIYF.

Remarks on this clone: Other nucleotide sequences in the sample specify the same CDR3. The rearrangement links TRBV18 to TRBJ2-7; TRBD1 matches at 7 bases. Trimming took 4 bases from V and 1 from J; bases not matched to a gene: 4. The CDR3 is made up of 14 amino acids. Germline CDR1 reads KGHSH; CDR2 reads LQKENI. CDR3 loop: CASSRDSLSYEQYF. The CDR3 DNA follows: TGTGCCAGCTCACGGGACAGCTTATCCTACGAGCAGTACTTC.

The chain joins TRBV5-1 to TRBJ1-3; possibly TRBD1 for D (6 bases). Germline V gives CDR1 SGHRS, CDR2 YFSETQ. The CDR3 sequence is 14 residues long. V was trimmed by 0 bases and J by 7 bases, leaving 11 bases between them. CDR3 sequence (DNA): TGCGCCAGCAGCTTGGAACAGGGTGGGAACACCATATATTTT. It encodes CASSLEQGGNTIYF.

The genes are TRBV13 and TRBJ2-1; 8 bases match TRBD2. The germline CDR1 and CDR2 sequences are PRHDT and FYEKMQ (reference sequence). There are 14 residues in the CDR3. Trimming at V came to 2 bases and at J to 8 bases, leaving 5 bases not matched to a gene. In nucleotides, the CDR3 is TGTGCCAGCAGCTTACAAGGGCGGGGGGATGAGCAGTTCTTC. This gives the protein CASSLQGRGDEQFF. Combining the CDR3 with reference TRBV13 and TRBJ2-1 gives the whole variable domain AAGVIQSPRHLIKEKRETATLKCYPIPRHDTVYWYQQGPGQDPQFLISFYEKMQSDKGSIPDRFSAQQFSDYHSELNMSSLELGDSALYFCASSLQGRGDEQFFGPGTRLTVL.

J is TRBJ1-3 and V is TRBV6-5, with a weak D call TRBD1 (5 bases). CDR1 MNHEY and CDR2 SVGAGI come from the germline V gene. The CDR3 is 15 amino acids. With 6 bases removed from V and 4 bases from J, the gap between germline ends came to 16 bases. The CDR3 region has the DNA TGTGCCAGCAGACCACCTCAGGGCCCCGGAAACACCATATATTTT. It translates to CASRPPQGPGNTIYF.

The chain couples TRBV4-2 to TRBJ1-6; D not resolved. V was pared by 0 bases and J by 9 bases, with 12 bases between. This CDR3 region has 15 residues. Per the germline V gene, CDR1 is LGHNA and CDR2 is YNFKEQ. CDR3: CASSQDEDAGSPLHF. The CDR3, as DNA: TGTGCCAGCAGCCAAGATGAAGACGCGGGTTCACCCCTCCACTTT.

The chain recombines TRBV5-1 with TRBJ1-2; TRBD1 aligns across 9 bases. V shed 4 bases, J shed 4 bases, and the junction held 5 bases outside the gene matches. Germline V lookup: CDR1 SGHRS, CDR2 YFSETQ. The CDR3 extends over 14 amino acids. The CDR3 reads CASSTGQGSYGYTF. As DNA, the CDR3 is TGCGCCAGCAGCACCGGACAGGGGAGCTATGGCTACACCTTC.

This chain uses TRBV28 with TRBJ2-1; 7 bases fit TRBD2. Germline CDR1 is MDHEN and CDR2 is SYDVKM. The CDR3 runs to 11 residues. J was trimmed by 8 bases and V by 5 bases; bases with no gene match: 0. CDR3 region: CASSLADEQFF. The CDR3 DNA sequence: TGTGCCAGCAGTCTAGCGGATGAGCAGTTCTTC.